These 24 T cell receptor beta chains share one sample of origin, sequenced in a study of cytomegalovirus exposure and HLA in healthy donors. This table comes from immunoSEQ multiplex PCR, and its TCRdb copy is limited to in-frame clones, with some not included. The sample lists about 150,000 clones; 86% were seen once. The sample comprised PBMCs. These receptors all stem from a man aged 18-30 years in good health and CMV-seropositive.

J is TRBJ2-1 and V is TRBV6-5; 7 bases are a match to TRBD1. Per germline, CDR1 MNHEY and CDR2 SVGAGI. The J segment lost 7 bases and the V segment lost 5 bases, leaving 8 bases of the junction unmatched. The CDR3 is 14 residues long. The CDR3 DNA reads as TGTGCCAGCAGTCCCGGACAGGTCAGGAATGAGCAGTTCTTC. Translated: CASSPGQVRNEQFF.

This chain uses TRBV6-1 with TRBJ2-3; 11 nucleotides align to TRBD2. V shed 7 bases and J 5 bases; nucleotides not matched to a gene: 5. CDR3 length: 14 residues. Germline V CDR1 and CDR2: MNHNS, SASEGT. The CDR3 loop is CASIRLAGQDTQYF. The CDR3 nucleotides read TGTGCCAGCATCCGACTAGCGGGACAAGATACGCAGTATTTT.

The chain uses TRBV29-1 and TRBJ1-2, with D uncertain. The CDR3 is made up of 15 amino acids. V lost 1 base and J lost 4, with 16 bases in between. CDR1 and CDR2 from the germline V gene are SQVTM and ANQGSEA. The chain's CDR3 is CSVEGSSGSPYGYTF. In DNA, the CDR3 is TGCAGCGTTGAAGGATCCAGCGGATCTCCCTATGGCTACACCTTC.

The chain combines TRBV15 with TRBJ2-2; 9 bases align to TRBD1. V lost 1 base and J lost 3; bases outside the gene matches: 3. The CDR3 totals 16 residues. The germline V gene encodes CDR1 LNHNV and CDR2 YYDKDF (reference sequence). This CDR3 reads CATSRGTGVDTGELFF. The DNA for the CDR3 is TGTGCCACCAGCAGAGGGACAGGGGTAGACACCGGGGAGCTGTTTTTT. Supplemented by reference TRBV15 and TRBJ2-2, the full variable domain reads DAMVIQNPRYQVTQFGKPVTLSCSQTLNHNVMYWYQQKSSQAPKLLFHYYDKDFNNEADTPDNFQSRRPNTSFCFLDIRSPGLGDTAMYLCATSRGTGVDTGELFFGEGSRLTVL.

The chain employs TRBV7-2 and TRBJ1-3; D is possibly TRBD1 (5 bases). From germline, CDR1 is SGHTA and CDR2 FQGNSA. The CDR3 has 18 residues. V was trimmed by 2 bases and J by 0 bases, leaving 17 bases between them. DNA for the CDR3: TGTGCCAGCAGCTTATCGGGTTTAGGGGCGCTCTCTGGAAACACCATATATTTT. Its translation: CASSLSGLGALSGNTIYF.

The rearrangement links TRBV6-5 to TRBJ2-7; D may be TRBD1 (5 bases). CDR3 length equals 14 residues. Germline V gives CDR1 MNHEY, CDR2 SVGAGI. Trimming pared 2 bases from V and 4 bases from J, leaving 12 bases between. The CDR3 here is CASSYHVREYEQYF. DNA of the CDR3: TGTGCCAGCAGTTACCACGTCAGGGAATACGAGCAGTACTTC.

This chain links TRBV13 with TRBJ2-3; D unclear. The CDR3 consists of 13 residues. Germline CDR1 and CDR2: PRHDT and FYEKMQ (reference sequence). Trimming shortened V by 6 bases and J by 0 bases, and 7 bases separated the two germline ends. The CDR3 DNA reads TGTGCCAGCAGTCTCCCTAGCACAGATACGCAGTATTTT. Its translation: CASSLPSTDTQYF.

The chain joins TRBV7-2 to TRBJ2-1; 8 nucleotides match TRBD2. The CDR3 length is 16 residues. CDR1 is SGHTA, CDR2 FQGNSA, per germline. With 3 bases clipped from V and 5 bases from J, the junction kept 9 bases outside the gene matches. CDR3: CASSFGTSKRDNEQFF. As DNA, the CDR3 is TGTGCCAGCAGCTTCGGGACTAGTAAGCGGGACAATGAGCAGTTCTTC.

The chain employs TRBV5-1 and TRBJ2-7, with D unresolved. The CDR3 runs to 13 residues. The germline V gene encodes CDR1 SGHRS and CDR2 YFSETQ. V lost 0 bases to trimming and J lost 0 bases, with 4 bases between them. The CDR3 region has the DNA TGCGCCAGCAGCTTGGAAGCCTCCTACGAGCAGTACTTC. Translating it yields CASSLEASYEQYF.

The rearrangement uses TRBV5-4 and TRBJ2-1; TRBD1 is a possible D gene (6 bases). CDR1 SGHNT and CDR2 YYREEE come from the germline V gene (reference sequence). This CDR3 spans 16 amino acids. Trimming took 0 bases from V and 3 from J, leaving 13 bases between them. The CDR3 DNA follows: TGTGCCAGCAGCTTGGGGGGGCAGGGTGGCTACAATGAGCAGTTCTTC. Its translation is CASSLGGQGGYNEQFF. The whole variable domain, remainder taken from reference TRBV5-4 and TRBJ2-1, is ETGVTQSPTHLIKTRGQQVTLRCSSQSGHNTVSWYQQALGQGPQFIFQYYREEENGRGNFPPRFSGLQFPNYSSELNVNALELDDSALYLCASSLGGQGGYNEQFFGPGTRLTVL.

The rearrangement uses TRBV28 and TRBJ2-5; the match to TRBD2 covers 8 bases. The CDR3 contains 16 residues. CDR1 is MDHEN, CDR2 SYDVKM, per germline. Germline trimming cut 5 bases from V and 4 bases from J; bases unmatched to any gene: 12. CDR3 in DNA: TGTGCCAGCAGTGATGGGACTAGATCCCCGTTAGAGACCCAGTACTTC. Amino acid sequence: CASSDGTRSPLETQYF.

CDR3 coding DNA: TGTGCCAGCAGTGGGGACAGGATTTTGAATCAGCCCCAGCATTTT. Encoded protein: CASSGDRILNQPQHF. The chain is built from TRBV2 and TRBJ1-5, with TRBD1 identical over 8 bases. There are 15 residues in the CDR3. J lost 4 bases, V lost 4 bases, and 6 bases had no gene match. Germline V lookup: CDR1 SNHLY, CDR2 FYNNEI.

V gene TRBV6-7 combines with J gene TRBJ2-5; D unclear. TRBV6-7 is known as an ORF, though its function is uncertain. V dropped 6 bases and J dropped 5 bases, with 4 bases sitting between them. The CDR3 extends over 10 amino acids. CDR3 loop: CASSGETQYF. CDR3 coding DNA: TGTGCCAGCAGCGGGGAGACCCAGTACTTC.

This clone has only one observation. The chain carries TRBV11-2 and TRBJ2-1; possible D gene TRBD2, 7 bases. Trimming cost V 5 bases and J 14 bases, with 28 bases left between them. The germline V gene has CDR1 SGHAT and CDR2 FQNNGV. The CDR3 runs to 16 residues. DNA for the CDR3: TGTGCCAGCAGCACCCCAACAGGGTCGTGGCGGGGGCGGGAGTTCTTC. Translating it yields CASSTPTGSWRGREFF.

The rearrangement joins TRBV5-4 to TRBJ2-7; 7 positions agree with TRBD1. Germline loops: CDR1 SGHNT, CDR2 YYREEE (reference sequence). The CDR3 loop spans 12 amino acids. Trimming cost V 4 bases and J 5 bases; bases outside gene matches: 3. This CDR3 is CASSKGTDEQYF. The CDR3 DNA reads TGTGCCAGCAGCAAAGGGACAGACGAGCAGTACTTC.

The chain has TRBV7-2 and TRBJ1-2; 11 bases are a match to TRBD1. Germline V gives CDR1 SGHTA, CDR2 FQGNSA. Trimming removed 1 base from V and 6 bases from J; junction bases left unmatched: 10. The CDR3 spans 17 residues. The DNA for the CDR3 is TGTGCCAGCAGCTTAGAGGTCGGGACAGGGGGTAGGAATGGCTACACCTTC. This translates into CASSLEVGTGGRNGYTF.

The rearrangement joins TRBV7-2 to TRBJ2-7; D unresolved. This CDR3 has 15 residues. CDR1 is SGHTA, CDR2 FQGNSA, per germline. Trimming pared 5 bases from V and 5 bases from J, leaving 19 bases between. This CDR3 is CASSPKASNTHEQYF. The CDR3 nucleotides read TGTGCCAGCAGCCCGAAAGCCTCTAATACCCACGAGCAGTACTTC.

The genes are TRBV5-6 and TRBJ1-2, with D unclear. The CDR3 length is 16 residues. Trimming stripped 4 bases from V and 1 base from J, with 17 bases between. The V gene's germline CDR1 is SGHDT and CDR2 YYEEEE. CDR3 nucleotide sequence: TGTGCCAGCAGCCTTAGCACCAGCAACTTTAACTATGGCTACACCTTC. Encoded protein: CASSLSTSNFNYGYTF.

The rearrangement joins TRBV18 to TRBJ2-1, with 9 bases aligning to TRBD1. Germline V lookup: CDR1 KGHSH, CDR2 LQKENI. The length of the CDR3 is 16 residues. V gave up 6 bases and J gave up 8 bases; unmatched junction bases: 14. Written as DNA, the CDR3 is TGTGCCAGCTCTCCAAATCCACCGGGACAGGGCTATGAGCAGTTCTTC. This gives the protein CASSPNPPGQGYEQFF. The variable domain in full, completed from reference TRBV18 and TRBJ2-1, reads NAGVMQNPRHLVRRRGQEARLRCSPMKGHSHVYWYRQLPEEGLKFMVYLQKENIIDESGMPKERFSAEFPKEGPSILRIQQVVRGDSAAYFCASSPNPPGQGYEQFFGPGTRLTVL.

J is TRBJ2-7 and V is TRBV10-3; D might be TRBD1 (5 bases). The CDR3 length is 15 residues. The germline V gene encodes CDR1 ENHRY and CDR2 SYGVKD. V shed 0 bases and J shed 4 bases, with 13 bases lying between them. The CDR3 DNA reads as TGTGCCATCAGTGAGTCTGGTCAGGGAAAGTACGAGCAGTACTTC. It specifies CAISESGQGKYEQYF.

This chain uses TRBV7-2 with TRBJ1-1; D is perhaps TRBD1 (6 bases). V was cut by 1 base and J by 11 bases, with 11 bases left in between. This CDR3 comprises 12 residues. Germline V gene sequence: CDR1 SGHTA, CDR2 FQGNSA. The CDR3 loop is CASSLGDTAAFF. The CDR3 nucleotides are TGTGCCAGCAGCTTAGGGGACACTGCCGCTTTCTTT.

This chain joins TRBV7-9 and TRBJ2-5, with no clear D. Germline V gene sequence: CDR1 SEHNR, CDR2 FQNEAQ (reference sequence). The CDR3 loop spans 14 amino acids. Trimming left V 5 bases short and J 4 bases short, with 14 bases between. CDR3 sequence reads: CASSLTEGGETQYF. DNA for the CDR3: TGTGCCAGCAGCCTGACTGAAGGCGGAGAGACCCAGTACTTC.

CDR3 in amino acids: CATSRDFISTGKYNEQFF. DNA of the CDR3: TGTGCCACCAGCAGAGATTTTATAAGTACAGGGAAATACAATGAGCAGTTCTTC. V gene TRBV15 combines with J gene TRBJ2-1; TRBD1 is a possible D gene (6 bases). The V gene lost 0 bases and the J gene lost 4 bases, with 19 bases spanning the gap. Germline V gene lookup returns CDR1 LNHNV and CDR2 YYDKDF (reference sequence). CDR3 length: 18 amino acids.

V usage is TRBV7-9 and J usage is TRBJ1-2, with a possible D match to TRBD1 (5 bases). The CDR3 contains 14 residues. Germline V gives CDR1 SEHNR, CDR2 FQNEAQ (reference sequence). The V gene lost 7 bases and the J gene lost 4 bases, with 16 bases spanning the gap. CDR3: CASTREGLGYGYTF. The CDR3 region has the DNA TGTGCCAGCACCAGGGAGGGTTTAGGCTATGGCTACACCTTC.